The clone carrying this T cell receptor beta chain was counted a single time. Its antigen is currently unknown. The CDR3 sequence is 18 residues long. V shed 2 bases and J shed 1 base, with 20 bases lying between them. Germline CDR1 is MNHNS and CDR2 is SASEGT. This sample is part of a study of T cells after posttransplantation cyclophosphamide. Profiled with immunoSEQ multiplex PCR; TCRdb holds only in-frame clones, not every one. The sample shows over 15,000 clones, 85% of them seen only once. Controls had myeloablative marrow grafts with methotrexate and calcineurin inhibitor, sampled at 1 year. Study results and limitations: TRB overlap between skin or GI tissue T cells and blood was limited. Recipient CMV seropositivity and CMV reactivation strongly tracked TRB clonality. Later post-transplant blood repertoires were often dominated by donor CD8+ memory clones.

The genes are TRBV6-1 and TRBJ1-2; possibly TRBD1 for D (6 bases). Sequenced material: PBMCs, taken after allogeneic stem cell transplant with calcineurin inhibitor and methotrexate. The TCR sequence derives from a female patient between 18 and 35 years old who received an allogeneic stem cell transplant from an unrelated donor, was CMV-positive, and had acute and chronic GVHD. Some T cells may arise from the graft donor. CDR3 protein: CASSEWTAPSSHNYGYTF. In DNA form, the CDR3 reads TGTGCCAGCAGTGAATGGACAGCACCCTCCAGTCATAACTATGGCTACACCTTC.